This TCR beta chain was obtained from a study of blood T cells in healthy people across ages (dated by TCRdb to the mid-2010s). At the level of the whole study: In model experiments, template switching captured roughly one uniquely barcoded TCR beta cDNA molecule for every two T cells. To track age-related changes in TCR beta repertoire diversity, the study relied on deep sequencing normalized with unique cDNA molecular identifiers. Donors of different ages were randomly distributed across sequencing lanes to avoid experimental bias. Two additional independent replicas of 1 million unique cDNA reads from the same blood draw were analyzed for two donors (one aged 18 to 30 and one aged 80 or older). The donors were divided into four age groups: young (average around 17 years), middle-aged (about 40), aged (roughly 66) and long-lived (around 80). Study-wide findings and limitations: A strong correlation was found between observed TCR beta diversity and the percentage of naive T cells measured by flow cytometry. Bulk unsorted PBMC profiling prevented conclusive comparison of naive and antigen-experienced compartments. Estimates of total diversity based on one million sequenced T cells were regarded as lower bounds and as underestimates. Compared with the aged group, the long-lived group had more naive CD4+ T cells, fewer expanded clones and increased TCR diversity, suggesting age selection. Because donor CMV infection status was unknown, age-related changes in expanded clonotypes were potentially confounded. Observed TCR beta diversity per million T cells fell roughly linearly with age, and a significant reduction was already apparent by age around 39.

Library preparation employed 5' RACE. Sequencing took place on an Illumina HiSeq 2500. A second 7 to 11 cycle PCR used a sample-barcoded 5' primer and a J-beta primer mix. A template-switch 5' adaptor carrying 12 random nucleotides introduced a unique molecular identifier onto each TCR beta cDNA molecule. At least 2.5 million CDR3-containing paired-end reads were obtained from each sample. The Mint cDNA synthesis kit, primed by a TRBC-specific oligonucleotide, was used to synthesize first-strand cDNA from all RNA. Following uracil-DNA glycosylase treatment, all cDNA underwent a first 18-cycle PCR with the universal primers M1SS and BC2_uni_R. Concerning the study's data processing: For normalization, 1 million high-quality reads were randomly selected from each sample, with every read carrying a distinct molecular identifier. Instead of being binned into consensus sequences, reads that shared molecular identifiers were thrown out. CDR3 identification, clonotype clustering and error correction used MiTCR with a Q25 quality threshold and the strictest error-elimination algorithm. A nonparametric unseen species model with Euler transformation was used to estimate lower-bound total TCR beta diversity. TCRdb itself trimmed the public reads at Q25 with fastp, ran MiXCR and retained productive beta chains. Each entry merges the rows of one CDR3 protein and shows their most common DNA and genes. TCRdb, not the original authors, processed these V and J calls. Counted in this sample were around 1,000,000 distinct CDR3 sequences; roughly two fifths of them appeared once. The ten biggest clones cover roughly 14% of the sample.

This clonotype was observed a few times. The antigen it binds to is not known. One base away there is no much larger clone; base qualities are not given. The roughly 37 donors, aged 6 to 90 years, were systemically healthy Caucasian individuals from Russia. Each donor gave approximately 9.3 milliliters of peripheral blood, collected into EDTA-treated Vacutainer tubes. Ficoll-Paque density-gradient centrifugation was used to isolate PBMCs, with at least 7 million obtained per sample. Total RNA was extracted from PBMCs with Trizol reagent, with at least 5.5 micrograms obtained per sample. For every donor, flow cytometry on a PBMC aliquot measured the percentage of naive CD45RAhigh/CD27high T cells. Trimming accounts for 7 bases at V and 1 base at J, while the number of junction bases matched to no gene is 5. The CDR3 runs 14 residues from the cysteine to the phenylalanine. Of the read, only the CDR3 DNA is kept; its 42 bases are in frame from base 1. The germline V gene sets CDR1 to ENHRY and CDR2 to SYGVKD.

The rearrangement joined TRBV10-3 to TRBJ2-7, with 9 bases matching TRBD1. This sequence was found in a man aged 18 to 30 in good health. The specimen was blood. The CDR3 in this case is CAINGQGHSYEQYF. The DNA sequence is given as TGTGCCATCAATGGACAGGGGCATTCCTACGAGCAGTACTTC.